One sample yielded the 7 T cell receptor beta chains listed below, sequenced in a study of naive and memory T cell subsets (dated by TCRdb to about 2017). Libraries were prepared through 5' RACE. The instrument was an Illumina MiSeq. The ligated cDNA was amplified in four rounds of PCR with nested alpha and beta constant region primers together with the SP2 primer. TCRdb's own reprocessing of the public reads used fastp at Q25 and MiXCR and kept productive beta chains. Entries that share a CDR3 protein sequence are merged under the most common genes and DNA. Present in this sample are about 56,000 distinct CDR3 sequences, 6.5% to 8.5% of which were seen just once. The ten top clones hold approximately 9.7% of the sample. The study reported a robust and sensitive protocol to amplify, sequence and analyze TCRs, based on 3' ligation of a UMI-containing oligonucleotide to TCR cDNA. These receptors were taken from a female donor in good health.

Remarks on this clonotype: Relative to the germline gene, one junction end is altered; a read error may explain this. This chain connects TRBV18 to TRBJ1-6, with TRBD1 matching 8 bases. This CDR3 spans 15 amino acids. The germline V gene encodes CDR1 KGHSH and CDR2 LQKENI. This CDR3 is CASSPDRGRNSPLNF. In nucleotides, the CDR3 is TGTGCCAGCTCACCCGACAGGGGTCGGAATTCACCCCTCAACTTT. The variable domain in full, with the rest retrieved from reference TRBV18 and TRBJ1-6, is NAGVMQNPRHLVRRRGQEARLRCSPMKGHSHVYWYRQLPEEGLKFMVYLQKENIIDESGMPKERFSAEFPKEGPSILRIQQVVRGDSAAYFCASSPDRGRNSPLNFGNGTRLTVT.

V gene TRBV14 combines with J gene TRBJ2-2, with D possibly matching TRBD2 (6 bases). This CDR3 has 14 residues. CDR1 is SGHDN, CDR2 FVKESK, per germline. V lost 1 base to trimming and J lost 5 bases, with 8 bases between them. CDR3 residues: CASSQARGTGELFF. CDR3 nucleotides: TGTGCCAGCAGCCAAGCCCGGGGGACCGGGGAGCTGTTTTTT.

V gene TRBV18 combines with J gene TRBJ2-3; D gene ambiguous. The CDR3 has 12 residues. Trimming removed 3 bases at V and 5 bases at J, with 6 bases between. Germline values: CDR1 KGHSH, CDR2 LQKENI. CDR3 in DNA: TGTGCCAGCTCACCGGGCAGAGATACGCAGTATTTT. Protein: CASSPGRDTQYF.

Details on this clonotype: Germline is not matched at one junction end, which may reflect a read error. V is TRBV20-1 and J is TRBJ1-5; D may be TRBD1 (5 bases). CDR1 DFQATT and CDR2 SNEGSKA come from the germline V gene (reference sequence). The CDR3 covers 14 residues. This CDR3 is CSATAGHRDHPQHF. The CDR3 DNA follows: TGCAGTGCCACCGCAGGGCACCGGGATCATCCCCAGCATTTT.

This clonotype was counted at least ten times. For the CDR3, the DNA is TGTGCCAGCAGTCACCGGGGGACAGGGAGTCGGCCCCAGCATTTT. Translation: CASSHRGTGSRPQHF. The chain employs TRBV28 and TRBJ1-5, with 9 bases matching TRBD1. V lost 5 bases and J lost 9; bases outside the gene matches: 11. Germline assignment: CDR1 MDHEN and CDR2 SYDVKM. The CDR3 is made up of 15 amino acids.

This clonotype came up a few times. J is TRBJ2-2 and V is TRBV7-2, with D maybe TRBD1 (5 bases). CDR1 and CDR2 (germline): SGHTA, FQGNSA. The CDR3 has 15 amino acids. Trimming cost V 5 bases and J 6 bases, with 16 bases left between them. CDR3 sequence reads: CASSPRSGIAGELFF. CDR3 DNA: TGTGCCAGCAGCCCCCGCTCAGGGATCGCCGGGGAGCTGTTTTTT. The full variable domain, its missing parts supplied by reference TRBV7-2 and TRBJ2-2, is GAGVSQSPSNKVTEKGKDVELRCDPISGHTALYWYRQSLGQGLEFLIYFQGNSAPDKSGLPSDRFSAERTGGSVSTLTIQRTQQEDSAVYLCASSPRSGIAGELFFGEGSRLTVL.

This clonotype was seen at least ten times. This chain links TRBV11-1 with TRBJ1-2; 7 bases map to TRBD1. The V gene end was trimmed by 3 bases and the J gene end by 6 bases; junction bases not matched to a gene: 4. CDR3 length equals 13 residues. The germline gives CDR1 SGHAT, CDR2 FQDESV (reference sequence). For the CDR3, the DNA is TGTGCCAGCAGCTTGGAGGGGGCCGATGGCTACACCTTC. Translated, it gives CASSLEGADGYTF.